This T cell receptor beta chain appears in the sequencing data of a study of CD8 T cells in ankylosing spondylitis. Notes on the study in general: In synovial fluid and blood from reactive arthritis, some motif variants were previously reported.

This CDR3 is built from 14 residues. V lost 3 bases and J lost 4; bases outside the gene matches: 2. The germline CDR1 and CDR2 sequences are SGHDT and YYEEEE. Quantitative 5'-RACE with molecular barcodes produced the TCR beta libraries. TCRdb independently ran MiXCR on the 5' RACE reads; one entry per CDR3 protein. The sample lists about 240,000 distinct CDR3 sequences, roughly a quarter seen once, with less than 0.75% in the top ten. Regarding this clonotype: Its antigen is not known.

The TCR was taken from a male donor with ankylosing spondylitis or in good health (not recorded which). The material sequenced was blood, either unsorted or a sorted T cell fraction (not recorded which). The chain has TRBV5-6 and TRBJ2-1, with 9 bases lining up with TRBD1. The CDR3 is CASSWTGEYNEQFF. CDR3 nucleotide sequence: TGTGCCAGCAGCTGGACAGGGGAATACAATGAGCAGTTCTTC.